The 24 T cell receptor beta chains below all came from one sample that was sequenced in a study of CXCR3-negative and CXCR3-positive naive CD8 T cells. Libraries were UMI-labeled 5' RACE TRB cDNA. TCRdb re-called the 5' RACE reads and shows each CDR3 protein once, DNA omitted. The sample spans around 90,000 distinct CDR3 sequences; the ten largest clones claim 0.85% to 1.4%. The material sequenced was naive CXCR3- CD8+ T cells from blood. Stated subset: CD45RO-CCR7+CD27+CD95- naive CD8+ T cells lacking CXCR3 (TNR3-). The receptors originated from a human donor in good health. Some clones in this sample may be carry-over from other donors' samples.

V usage is TRBV4-1 and J usage is TRBJ2-7; there is no DNA to check the TCRdb D call of TRBD2. There are 17 residues in the CDR3. The germline V gene has CDR1 MGHRA and CDR2 YSYEKL. This CDR3 reads CASSHDVSIAGSYEQYF.

The rearrangement uses TRBV7-2 and TRBJ2-5. Germline V gene sequence: CDR1 SGHTA, CDR2 FQGNSA. The CDR3 length is 15 residues. CDR3 region: CASSPNSGPRETQYF.

The V gene is TRBV9, the J gene TRBJ2-7. The CDR3 loop spans 15 amino acids. Germline V gene sequence: CDR1 SGDLS, CDR2 YYNGEE. CDR3 protein: CASSVGVGSGYEQYF.

This chain links TRBV12-3 or TRBV12-4 with TRBJ2-4; TCRdb proposes TRBD1, but this gene call is untestable without DNA. CDR3 length equals 12 residues. The CDR3: CASSSGTEHQYF.

The V gene is TRBV20-1, the J gene TRBJ2-1. Per the germline V gene, CDR1 is DFQATT and CDR2 is SNEGSKA (reference sequence). CDR3 length equals 15 residues. The CDR3 spells CSARDDQGYSNEQFF.

The chain recombines TRBV9 with TRBJ1-2. This CDR3 contains 21 residues. Per the germline V gene, CDR1 is SGDLS and CDR2 is YYNGEE. The CDR3 is CASSVDKVGRREHYPNYGYTF.

The chain combines TRBV29-1 with TRBJ1-1; without DNA, the TCRdb call of TRBD1 cannot be checked. This CDR3 has 11 residues. From germline, CDR1 is SQVTM and CDR2 ANQGSEA. CDR3 sequence: CSANRDPGTFF.

The gene calls are TRBV29-1 and TRBJ2-1; TCRdb calls TRBD2, which cannot be checked without DNA. Germline V gives CDR1 SQVTM, CDR2 ANQGSEA. This CDR3 region has 11 residues. The CDR3 loop is CSVEAGNEQFF.

The chain recombines TRBV4-3 with TRBJ2-3; the TCRdb D gene call, TRBD1, has no DNA to confirm it. The CDR3 extends over 15 amino acids. CDR1 is LGHNA, CDR2 YSLEER, per germline. The CDR3 protein is CASSQEYGIADTQYF.

This rearrangement joins TRBV7-9 to TRBJ2-7. Germline V CDR1 and CDR2: SEHNR, FQNEAQ (reference sequence). The CDR3 is 12 residues long. The CDR3 sequence is CASSPTEYEQYF.

The gene calls are TRBV29-1 and TRBJ2-2. Looked up from germline, CDR1 is SQVTM and CDR2 is ANQGSEA. The CDR3 contains 14 residues. The CDR3 protein is CSVLPTLNTGELFF.

This rearrangement joins TRBV7-3 to TRBJ2-5; TCRdb reports TRBD1, a call that lacks DNA to check it against. Germline assignment: CDR1 SGHTA and CDR2 FQGTGA. CDR3 length: 16 amino acids. CDR3 loop: CASSDGLQGPQETQYF.

The rearrangement links TRBV27 to TRBJ1-5. The CDR3 has 13 residues. The germline CDR1 and CDR2 sequences are MNHEY and SMNVEV (reference sequence). The CDR3 loop reads CASSVISQQPQHF.

The chain joins TRBV6-6 to TRBJ1-1; the TCRdb call, TRBD1, lacks DNA for checking. The germline CDR1 and CDR2 sequences are MNHNY and SVGAGI (reference sequence). The CDR3 is 17 residues long. The CDR3 loop reads CASSYPQGGVRSTEAFF.

J is TRBJ1-2 and V is TRBV28; TCRdb gives TRBD1 as the D gene, but with no DNA this cannot be confirmed. CDR1 and CDR2 (germline): MDHEN, SYDVKM. This CDR3 spans 14 amino acids. The CDR3 protein is CASSFRGANYGYTF.

Here the CDR3 reads CASSLAFPPISNQPQHF. The chain uses TRBV7-8 and TRBJ1-5; with no DNA, the TCRdb D assignment of TRBD1 cannot be verified. This CDR3 contains 17 residues. Germline-derived CDR1 and CDR2 are SGHVS and FQNEAQ.

The genes are TRBV11-3 and TRBJ2-1; no DNA is available, so the TRBD1 call from TCRdb remains unchecked. Germline V gene sequence: CDR1 SGHNT, CDR2 YENEEA. The CDR3 is 14 amino acids. The CDR3 spells CASSLGPGGHEQFF.

The V call is TRBV29-1, the J call TRBJ1-2; the D gene TCRdb calls, TRBD1, cannot be checked with no DNA. CDR1 is SQVTM, CDR2 ANQGSEA, per germline. This CDR3 contains 12 residues. CDR3 sequence reads: CSVRDGNYGYTF. Full variable domain (rest looked up from reference TRBV29-1 and TRBJ1-2): SAVISQKPSRDICQRGTSLTIQCQVDSQVTMMFWYRQQPGQSLTLIATANQGSEATYESGFVIDKFPISRPNLTFSTLTVSNMSPEDSSIYLCSVRDGNYGYTFGSGTRLTVV.

The chain couples TRBV2 to TRBJ2-1; the D call of TRBD2 rests on TCRdb alone, since no DNA is present to check it. This CDR3 is 13 amino acids long. Germline CDR1 and CDR2: SNHLY and FYNNEI. CDR3 amino acids: CAIRTSGYNEQFF. Looking up the rest from reference TRBV2 and TRBJ2-1 gives the full variable domain: EPEVTQTPSHQVTQMGQEVILRCVPISNHLYFYWYRQILGQKVEFLVSFYNNEISEKSEIFDDQFSVERPDGSNFTLKIRSTKLEDSAMYFCAIRTSGYNEQFFGPGTRLTVL.

This rearrangement joins TRBV6-6 to TRBJ1-2. Germline-derived CDR1 and CDR2 are MNHNY and SVGAGI (reference sequence). The CDR3 spans 15 residues. The CDR3 here is CASSSLEGGSYGYTF.

This chain connects TRBV7-2 to TRBJ2-2; TCRdb reports TRBD1, a call that lacks DNA to check it against. CDR3 length equals 15 residues. The germline V gene encodes CDR1 SGHTA and CDR2 FQGNSA. CDR3 sequence reads: CASAPGGAYTGELFF.

This sequence joins TRBV29-1 and TRBJ1-1; TCRdb designates TRBD1, a call that cannot be tested without DNA. Germline V gene sequence: CDR1 SQVTM, CDR2 ANQGSEA. The CDR3 has 12 residues. CDR3 sequence: CSVEQGSTEAFF.

The gene calls are TRBV24-1 and TRBJ2-1; the D gene TCRdb calls, TRBD1, cannot be checked with no DNA. The germline V gene has CDR1 KGHDR and CDR2 SFDVKD. This CDR3 is built from 13 residues. The CDR3 is CATSDLTGDEQFF.

This chain joins TRBV14 and TRBJ1-1. The CDR3 covers 13 residues. Germline V gives CDR1 SGHDN, CDR2 FVKESK. This chain's CDR3 is CASSHDLETEAFF.